The 17 T cell receptor beta chains given below trace back to one sample, sequenced in a study of regulatory T cells in long-lasting Graves disease. Sequencing libraries for TCR beta were prepared with iRepertoire HTBI primers and Arm-PCR of CDR3 regions. TCRdb re-called the multiplex PCR reads with MiXCR, one entry per CDR3 protein. Altogether some 350,000 distinct CDR3 sequences are present, roughly 15% being singletons, with the ten largest covering around 20%. Time point defined: newly diagnosed GD, antithyroid drugs for less than 3 months. There was RNA extracted from PBMCs, and the TCR library was made from it. These data were likewise used in another study, on T cells in Graves' hyperthyroidism and ophthalmopathy.

The source was peripheral blood mononuclear cells (PBMCs), collected at new diagnosis, from a patient treated with antithyroid drugs. The receptors shown here come from a woman younger than 30 with Graves disease.

This clonotype was detected many times. The chain combines TRBV7-2 with TRBJ2-1; TRBD2 matches 12 bases. CDR3 length equals 15 residues. V shed 10 bases, J shed 3 bases, and the junction held 7 bases outside the gene matches. In germline, CDR1 is SGHTA, CDR2 FQGNSA. The CDR3 region has the DNA TGTGCCACCCGACTAGCGGGAGCGCTCTACAATGAGCAGTTCTTC. Amino acids: CATRLAGALYNEQFF.

This clonotype was detected ten times or more. V usage is TRBV15 and J usage is TRBJ1-1; maybe TRBD1 (5 bases). The length of the CDR3 is 13 residues. With 5 bases removed from V and 3 bases from J, the gap between germline ends came to 10 bases. Germline V gives CDR1 LNHNV, CDR2 YYDKDF (reference sequence). The CDR3 nucleotides are TGTGCCACCAGCGAGGGACGGTACACTGAAGCTTTCTTT. Protein sequence: CATSEGRYTEAFF.

The rearrangement joins TRBV20-1 to TRBJ2-3, with D perhaps matching TRBD1 or TRBD2 (6 bases each). Germline-derived CDR1 and CDR2 are DFQATT and SNEGSKA (reference sequence). The V end lost 7 bases, the J end lost 2 bases, and 16 bases lay between the germline ends. CDR3 size: 14 residues. The DNA of the CDR3 is TGCAGTGTCCGGGGGCGAGCGGCCACAGATACGCAGTATTTT. Translating gives CSVRGRAATDTQYF.

The genes are TRBV13 and TRBJ2-7; 12 bases are a match to TRBD2. V lost 5 bases, J lost 3 bases, and 5 bases stayed unmatched. This CDR3 region has 15 residues. The V gene's germline CDR1 is PRHDT and CDR2 FYEKMQ (reference sequence). CDR3 residues: CASSPTSGRGYEQYF. As DNA, the CDR3 is TGTGCCAGCAGCCCGACTAGCGGGAGAGGCTACGAGCAGTACTTC.

This clonotype has a count of ten or more. This sequence joins TRBV3-1 and TRBJ2-7; perhaps TRBD1 as D (6 bases). The CDR3 sequence is 14 residues long. The germline V and J ends were trimmed by 3 bases and 3 bases, with 12 bases remaining between them. Germline lookup yields CDR1 LGHDT and CDR2 YNNKEL (reference sequence). CDR3 in DNA: TGTGCCAGCAGCCACAGGGGCGAGATCTACGAGCAGTACTTC. It codes for CASSHRGEIYEQYF.

The chain joins TRBV9 to TRBJ1-5, with TRBD1 as a possible D gene (6 bases). This CDR3 is built from 13 residues. The ends were cut back, 4 bases at V and 7 bases at J, with 12 bases in the middle. Germline V lookup: CDR1 SGDLS, CDR2 YYNGEE. The CDR3: CASSPGTTQPQHF. In DNA form, the CDR3 reads TGTGCCAGCAGCCCCGGGACAACACAGCCCCAGCATTTT.

This clonotype has a count of ten or more. The CDR3 DNA reads TGTGCCAGCAGGACAGGGTGGACTGAAGCTTTCTTT. Protein: CASRTGWTEAFF. The chain uses TRBV2 and TRBJ1-1, with 7 positions matching TRBD1. CDR3 length: 12 residues. Germline V gives CDR1 SNHLY, CDR2 FYNNEI. The ends lost 6 bases at V and 5 bases at J; junction bases unmatched: 3.

Note on this clonotype: A read error may be the cause here, since a much bigger clone is one base away. The chain has TRBV30 and TRBJ2-7; D is uncertain. With 3 bases removed from V and 4 bases from J, the gap between germline ends came to 7 bases. Looked up from germline, CDR1 is GTSNPN and CDR2 is SVGIG (reference sequence). The CDR3 is 11 amino acids. CDR3 nucleotide sequence: TGTGCCTGGAGATCCGGGTACGAGCAGTACTTC. Its protein product is CAWRSGYEQYF.

The chain uses TRBV7-9 and TRBJ2-7; D is possibly TRBD1 (5 bases). Per germline, CDR1 SEHNR and CDR2 FQNEAQ (reference sequence). V dropped 4 bases and J dropped 2 bases, with 15 bases sitting between them. The CDR3 length is 15 residues. The DNA of the CDR3 is TGTGCCAGCAGCTCTCGGACATCTTTACCCTACGAGCAGTACTTC. Translating gives CASSSRTSLPYEQYF. Using reference TRBV7-9 and TRBJ2-7 for the parts outside the CDR3, the full variable domain is DTGVSQNPRHKITKRGQNVTFRCDPISEHNRLYWYRQTLGQGPEFLTYFQNEAQLEKSRLLSDRFSAERPKGSFSTLEIQRTEQGDSAMYLCASSSRTSLPYEQYFGPGTRLTVT.

The J gene is TRBJ1-2, the V gene TRBV18, with D possibly being TRBD1 (5 bases). Germline V gene lookup returns CDR1 KGHSH and CDR2 LQKENI. CDR3 size: 14 residues. V gave up 3 bases and J gave up 4 bases, with 12 bases separating them. The CDR3: CASSPKDKTYGYTF. The CDR3 DNA follows: TGTGCCAGCTCACCGAAGGACAAAACCTATGGCTACACCTTC.

This clonotype was counted only a few times. The chain carries TRBV3-1 and TRBJ2-2; the match to TRBD2 covers 9 bases. Losses at the gene ends were 4 bases for V and 4 bases for J; bases not matched to a gene: 10. Germline CDR1 LGHDT, CDR2 YNNKEL (reference sequence). The CDR3 consists of 17 residues. CDR3 nucleotide sequence: TGTGCCAGCAGCCCCGCCCAGGCGGGGGGGGGCACCGGGGAGCTGTTTTTT. This gives the protein CASSPAQAGGGTGELFF.

This clonotype has at least ten counts. For the CDR3, the DNA is TGTGCCAGCAGCATTAGCGTCAATGAGCAGTTCTTC. This codes for CASSISVNEQFF. The chain uses TRBV11-3 and TRBJ2-1, with a weak D call TRBD2 (5 bases). Trimming shortened V by 5 bases and J by 6 bases, and 8 bases separated the two germline ends. This CDR3 spans 12 amino acids. The germline V gene encodes CDR1 SGHNT and CDR2 YENEEA.

This clonotype was counted a few times. Germline is not matched at one junction end, which may reflect a read error. The chain has TRBV19 and TRBJ1-1, with D tentatively TRBD1 (5 bases). Per germline, CDR1 LNHDA and CDR2 SQIVND (reference sequence). CDR3 length: 16 residues. CDR3 residues: CASRKTTLEGNPEAFF. The CDR3 nucleotides are TGTGCCAGTAGGAAAACGACCCTAGAGGGGAACCCTGAAGCTTTCTTT.

The V call is TRBV6-1, the J call TRBJ1-1; tentatively, D is TRBD1 (6 bases). With 7 bases removed from V and 4 bases from J, the gap between germline ends came to 16 bases. CDR1 is MNHNS and CDR2 is SASEGT in the germline V gene. The CDR3 is made up of 14 amino acids. The CDR3 spells CASILGGVTTEAFF. The CDR3 DNA reads TGTGCCAGCATATTAGGGGGGGTAACCACTGAAGCTTTCTTT.

This clonotype was detected many times. The chain couples TRBV11-2 to TRBJ2-1; D gene ambiguous. Germline lookup yields CDR1 SGHAT and CDR2 FQNNGV. Trimming removed 1 base from V and 10 bases from J, with 11 bases in between. There are 13 residues in the CDR3. The CDR3 sequence is CASSLVSVGEQFF. In DNA form, the CDR3 reads TGTGCCAGCAGCTTAGTAAGTGTAGGCGAGCAGTTCTTC.

This clonotype has at least ten counts. The genes are TRBV15 and TRBJ2-5; weak D call: TRBD2 (5 bases). Trimming removed 0 bases at V and 2 bases at J, with 7 bases between. CDR1 LNHNV and CDR2 YYDKDF come from the germline V gene (reference sequence). This CDR3 comprises 14 residues. The CDR3 DNA sequence: TGTGCCACCAGCAGAGATGTAGCGCAAGAGACCCAGTACTTC. Protein: CATSRDVAQETQYF.

This clonotype was recorded at least ten times. The rearrangement uses TRBV6-1 and TRBJ2-5; D remains unclear. V was clipped by 2 bases and J by 5 bases, with 6 bases between them. The CDR3 contains 12 residues. Looked up from germline, CDR1 is MNHNS and CDR2 is SASEGT. The CDR3 nucleotides read TGTGCCAGCAGTGAAATAGGGGAGACCCAGTACTTC. Protein: CASSEIGETQYF.